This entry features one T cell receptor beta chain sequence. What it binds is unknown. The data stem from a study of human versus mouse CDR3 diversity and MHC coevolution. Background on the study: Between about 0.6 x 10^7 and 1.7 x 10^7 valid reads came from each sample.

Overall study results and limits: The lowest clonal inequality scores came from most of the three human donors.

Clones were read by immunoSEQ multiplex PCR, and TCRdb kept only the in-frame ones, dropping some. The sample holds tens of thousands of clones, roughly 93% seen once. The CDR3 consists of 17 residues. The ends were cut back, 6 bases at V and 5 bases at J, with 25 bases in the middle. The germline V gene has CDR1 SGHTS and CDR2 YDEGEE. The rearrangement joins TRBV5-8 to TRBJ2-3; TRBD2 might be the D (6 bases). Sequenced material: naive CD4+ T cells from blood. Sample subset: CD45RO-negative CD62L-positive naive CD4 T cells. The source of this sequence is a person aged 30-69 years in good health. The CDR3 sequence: CASILIRTTPLGDTQYF. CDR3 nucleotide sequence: TGTGCCAGCATCTTAATAAGGACTACTCCCCTGGGAGATACGCAGTATTTT.